This entry is about one T cell receptor (beta chain). The source of the sample is a study of blood T cell repertoires in COVID-19. Across the whole study: Collection of acute and convalescent COVID-19 samples took place in the United States, Italy and Spain.

CDR1 and CDR2 from the germline V gene are SGHKS and YYEKEE (reference sequence). V was pared by 3 bases and J by 0 bases, with 7 bases between. This CDR3 has 14 amino acids. In terms of age and location, participants ranged from about 18 to 100 years and lived in about two dozen US areas. Original processing methods: Cell counts per sample came from amplifying reference gene primers. The repertoire was sequenced with immunoSEQ multiplex PCR; TCRdb's copy has only in-frame clones and lacks some. D and trimming come from the DNA, and the V and J calls and clone size come from that table. The data hold about 250,000 clones, with approximately 90% observed a single time.

The sequencing input was PBMCs or T cells enriched from blood (not recorded which). The gene calls are TRBV5-5 and TRBJ1-3; no firm D call. The receptor comes from a man aged 35 to 55 who had recovered from COVID-19. The CDR3 nucleotides read TGTGCCAGCAGCTCCAAGAGCTCTGGAAACACCATATATTTT. It encodes CASSSKSSGNTIYF. The full variable domain, completed using reference TRBV5-5 and TRBJ1-3, is DAGVTQSPTHLIKTRGQQVTLRCSPISGHKSVSWYQQVLGQGPQFIFQYYEKEERGRGNFPDRFSARQFPNYSSELNVNALLLGDSALYLCASSSKSSGNTIYFGEGSWLTVV.